The sequence of this TCR beta chain was determined in a study of blood T cell repertoires in COVID-19. Whole-study context: The cDNA or gDNA used as material had been derived from T cells, B-cell-depleted T cells, or PBMCs.

Germline assignment: CDR1 SNHLY and CDR2 FYNNEI. Trimming stripped 8 bases from V and 3 bases from J, with 7 bases between. The CDR3 extends over 11 amino acids. The protocol was immunoSEQ multiplex PCR, while the TCRdb copy is restricted to in-frame clones and leaves out a portion. The sample yields some 250,000 clones, around 85% seen once. The receptor's source is a woman older than 75 with acute or convalescent COVID-19. The sample taken for sequencing was peripheral blood. This chain uses TRBV2 with TRBJ1-1, with D possibly TRBD1 on 5 matching bases. CDR3 region: CASSGYTEAFF. CDR3 bases: TGTGCCAGCTCAGGGTACACTGAAGCTTTCTTT.